This T cell receptor (beta chain) was identified during a study of T-cell memory formation after mild COVID-19. Whole-study findings and limits: Cross-reactive memory apparently joined, as some responding clones appeared in pre-infection memory.

To note about this clonotype: The antigen remains unidentified.

Trimming left V 1 base short and J 0 bases short, with 16 bases between. The CDR3 extends over 18 amino acids. Germline values: CDR1 SGHDN, CDR2 FVKESK. From the 5' RACE reads, TCRdb called clonotypes with MiXCR, one entry per CDR3 protein. The sample has more than 250,000 distinct CDR3 sequences; under 20% are singletons. This sequence joins TRBV14 and TRBJ1-5; D not resolved. The clonotype originates from a man aged 18 to 35 who had mild COVID-19 (a few samples of this study predate the infection). Cell type and time point are not known. Sequenced material: PBMCs or a T cell subset sorted from them (not recorded which). CDR3 coding DNA: TGTGCCAGCAGCCAAGCCCCGTGTGATGCGTATAGCAATCAGCCCCAGCATTTT. Amino acid sequence: CASSQAPCDAYSNQPQHF.